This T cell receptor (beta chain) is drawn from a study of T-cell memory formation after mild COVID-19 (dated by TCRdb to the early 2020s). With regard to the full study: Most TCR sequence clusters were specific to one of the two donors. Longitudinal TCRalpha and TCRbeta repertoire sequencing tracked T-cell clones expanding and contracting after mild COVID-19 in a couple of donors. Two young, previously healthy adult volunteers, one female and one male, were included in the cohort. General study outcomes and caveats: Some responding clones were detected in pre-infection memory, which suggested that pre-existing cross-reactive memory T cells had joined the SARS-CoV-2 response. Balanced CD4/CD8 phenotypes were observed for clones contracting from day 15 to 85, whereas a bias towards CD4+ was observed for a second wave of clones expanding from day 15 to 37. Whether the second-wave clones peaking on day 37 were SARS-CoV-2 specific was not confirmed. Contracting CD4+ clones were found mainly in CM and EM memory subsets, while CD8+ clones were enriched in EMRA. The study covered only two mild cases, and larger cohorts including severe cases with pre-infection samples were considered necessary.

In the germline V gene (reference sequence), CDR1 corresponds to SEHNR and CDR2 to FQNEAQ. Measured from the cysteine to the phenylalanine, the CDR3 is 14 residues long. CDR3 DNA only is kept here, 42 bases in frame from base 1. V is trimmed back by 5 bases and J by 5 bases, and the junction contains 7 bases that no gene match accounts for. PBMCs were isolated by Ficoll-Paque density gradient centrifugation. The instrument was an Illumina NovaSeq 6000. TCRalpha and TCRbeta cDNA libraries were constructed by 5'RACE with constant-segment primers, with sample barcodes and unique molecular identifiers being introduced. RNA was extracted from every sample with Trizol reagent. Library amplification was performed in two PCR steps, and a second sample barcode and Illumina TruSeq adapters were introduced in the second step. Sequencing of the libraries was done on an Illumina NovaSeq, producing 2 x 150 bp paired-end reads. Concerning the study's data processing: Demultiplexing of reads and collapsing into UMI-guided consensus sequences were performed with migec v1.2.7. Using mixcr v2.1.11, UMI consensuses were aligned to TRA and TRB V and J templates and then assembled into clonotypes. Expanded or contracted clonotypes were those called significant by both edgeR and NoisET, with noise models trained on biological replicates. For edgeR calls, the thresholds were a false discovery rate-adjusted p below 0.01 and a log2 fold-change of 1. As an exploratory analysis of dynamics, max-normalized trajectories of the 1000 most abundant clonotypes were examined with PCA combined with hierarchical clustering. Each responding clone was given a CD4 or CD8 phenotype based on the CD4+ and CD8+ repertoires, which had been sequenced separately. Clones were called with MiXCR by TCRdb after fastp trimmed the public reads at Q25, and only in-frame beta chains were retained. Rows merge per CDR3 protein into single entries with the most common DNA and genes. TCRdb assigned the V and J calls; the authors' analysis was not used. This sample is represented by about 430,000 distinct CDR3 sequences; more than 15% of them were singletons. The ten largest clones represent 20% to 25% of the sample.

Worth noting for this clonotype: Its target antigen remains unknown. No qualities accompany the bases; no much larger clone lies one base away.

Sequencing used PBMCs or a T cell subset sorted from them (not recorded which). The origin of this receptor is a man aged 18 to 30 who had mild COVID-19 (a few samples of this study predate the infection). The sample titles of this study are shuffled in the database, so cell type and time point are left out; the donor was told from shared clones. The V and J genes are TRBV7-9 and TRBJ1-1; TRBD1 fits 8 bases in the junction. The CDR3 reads CASSKGQGATEAFF. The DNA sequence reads TGTGCCAGCAGCAAAGGACAGGGAGCGACTGAAGCTTTCTTT.